Sequencing of this TCR beta chain was carried out in a study of T cells in Graves' hyperthyroidism and ophthalmopathy. CDR1 MNHNS and CDR2 SASEGT come from the germline V gene. Losses at the gene ends were 10 bases for V and 8 bases for J; bases not matched to a gene: 7. CDR3 length: 13 residues. RNA transcripts served as the template for amplifying TCR beta CDR3 regions. First-round RT-PCR targeting the TCR CDR3 was performed with the HTBI primer set. TCRdb re-called the multiplex PCR reads through MiXCR, storing one row per CDR3 protein. The sample holds more than 450,000 distinct CDR3 sequences, 20% seen once.

Sequenced input: blood. The rearrangement uses TRBV6-1 and TRBJ1-6, with 8 bases lining up with TRBD1. The receptor comes from a man between 40 and 49 years old with Graves' ophthalmopathy. The CDR3 region has the DNA TGTGCCACCAGGGACAGGATCTATTCACCCCTCCACTTT. Amino acids: CATRDRIYSPLHF.